These 2 T cell receptor beta chains were all obtained from the same sample, sequenced in a study of T cells in Graves' hyperthyroidism and ophthalmopathy. Amplification of TCR beta CDR3 regions used RNA as the template. Primed by the HTBI set, a first-round RT-PCR was run on the TCR CDR3. TCRdb itself ran the multiplex PCR reads through MiXCR, one entry per CDR3 protein. The sample holds about 560,000 distinct CDR3 sequences, 15% to 20% seen once. The sequenced material came from blood. The receptor set was obtained from a woman aged 18-29 years with Graves' hyperthyroidism.

This clonotype occurred many times. CDR3 sequence: CASSLPRGLAGTVSYNEQFF. In DNA, the CDR3 is TGTGCCAGCAGCTTACCCCGGGGACTAGCGGGAACTGTCTCCTACAATGAGCAGTTCTTC. This chain uses TRBV7-6 with TRBJ2-1, with 13 positions matching TRBD2. Trimming removed 2 bases from V and 0 bases from J; junction bases left unmatched: 10. The germline V gene has CDR1 SGHVS and CDR2 FNYEAQ. The CDR3 runs 20 residues.

As for this clonotype: A much larger clone lies a single base off, so this may be a read error. The chain joins TRBV28 to TRBJ2-2, with a tentative D call TRBD2 (5 bases). Germline values: CDR1 MDHEN, CDR2 SYDVKM. The CDR3 runs 14 residues. V lost 4 bases to trimming and J lost 6 bases, with 12 bases between them. The chain's CDR3 is CASSSYGVPGELFF. CDR3 DNA sequence: TGTGCCAGCAGTTCCTACGGGGTCCCCGGGGAGCTGTTTTTT.